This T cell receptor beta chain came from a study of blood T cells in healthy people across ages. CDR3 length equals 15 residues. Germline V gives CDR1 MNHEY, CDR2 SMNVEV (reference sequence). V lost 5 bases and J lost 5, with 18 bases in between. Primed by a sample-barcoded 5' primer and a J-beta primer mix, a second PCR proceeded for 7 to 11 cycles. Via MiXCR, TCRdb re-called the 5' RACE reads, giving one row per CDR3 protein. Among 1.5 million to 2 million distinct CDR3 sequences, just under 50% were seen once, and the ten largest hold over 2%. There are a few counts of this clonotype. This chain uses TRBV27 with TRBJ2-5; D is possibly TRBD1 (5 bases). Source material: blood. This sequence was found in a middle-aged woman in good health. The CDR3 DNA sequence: TGTGCCAGCAGTCCCCAGGGCAGCGTTTGGGAGACCCAGTACTTC. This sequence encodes CASSPQGSVWETQYF.